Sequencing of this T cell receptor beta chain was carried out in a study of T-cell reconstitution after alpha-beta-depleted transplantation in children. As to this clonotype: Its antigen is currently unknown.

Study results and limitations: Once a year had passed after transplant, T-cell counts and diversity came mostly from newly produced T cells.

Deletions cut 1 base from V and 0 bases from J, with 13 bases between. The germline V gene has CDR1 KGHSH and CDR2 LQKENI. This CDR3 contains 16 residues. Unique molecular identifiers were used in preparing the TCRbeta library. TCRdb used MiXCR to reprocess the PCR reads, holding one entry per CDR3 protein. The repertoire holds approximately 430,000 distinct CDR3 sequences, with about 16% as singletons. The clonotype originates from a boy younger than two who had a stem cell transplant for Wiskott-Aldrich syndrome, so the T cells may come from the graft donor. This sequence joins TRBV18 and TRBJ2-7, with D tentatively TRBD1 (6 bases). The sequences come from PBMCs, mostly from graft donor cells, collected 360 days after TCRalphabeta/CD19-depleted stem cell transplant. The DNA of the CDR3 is TGTGCCAGCTCACCACTCCGGACAGCGATCTCCTACGAGCAGTACTTC. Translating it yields CASSPLRTAISYEQYF.